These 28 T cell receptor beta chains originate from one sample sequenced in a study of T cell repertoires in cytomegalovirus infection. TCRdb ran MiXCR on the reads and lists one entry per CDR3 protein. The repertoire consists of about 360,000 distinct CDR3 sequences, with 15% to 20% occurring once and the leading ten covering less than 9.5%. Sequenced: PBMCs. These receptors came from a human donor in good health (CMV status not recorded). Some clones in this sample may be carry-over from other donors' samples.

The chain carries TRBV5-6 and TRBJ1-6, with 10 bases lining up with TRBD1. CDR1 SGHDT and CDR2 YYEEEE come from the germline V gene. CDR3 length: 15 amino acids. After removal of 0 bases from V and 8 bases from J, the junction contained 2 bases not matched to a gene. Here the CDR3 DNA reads TGTGCCAGCAGCTTGGGGGACAGGGGAGATTCACCCCTCCACTTT. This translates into CASSLGDRGDSPLHF.

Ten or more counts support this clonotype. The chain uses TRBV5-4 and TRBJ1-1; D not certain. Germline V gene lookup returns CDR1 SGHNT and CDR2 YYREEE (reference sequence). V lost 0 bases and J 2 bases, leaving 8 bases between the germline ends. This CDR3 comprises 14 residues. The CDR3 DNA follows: TGTGCCAGCAGCTTGGGAGGGTATAACACTGAAGCTTTCTTT. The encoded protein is CASSLGGYNTEAFF.

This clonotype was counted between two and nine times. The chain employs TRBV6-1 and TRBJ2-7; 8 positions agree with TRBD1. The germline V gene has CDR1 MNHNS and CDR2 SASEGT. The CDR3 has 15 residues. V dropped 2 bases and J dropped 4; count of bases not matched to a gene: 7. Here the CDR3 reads CASSEKQGAWYEQYF. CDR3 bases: TGTGCCAGCAGTGAAAAGCAGGGGGCTTGGTACGAGCAGTACTTC.

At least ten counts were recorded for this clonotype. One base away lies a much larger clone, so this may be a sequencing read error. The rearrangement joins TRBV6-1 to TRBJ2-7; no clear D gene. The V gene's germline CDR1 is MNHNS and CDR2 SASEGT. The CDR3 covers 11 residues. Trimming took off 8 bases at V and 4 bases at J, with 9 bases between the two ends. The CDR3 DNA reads TGTGCCAGCTGCTTGGGTTACGAGCAGTACTTC. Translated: CASCLGYEQYF.

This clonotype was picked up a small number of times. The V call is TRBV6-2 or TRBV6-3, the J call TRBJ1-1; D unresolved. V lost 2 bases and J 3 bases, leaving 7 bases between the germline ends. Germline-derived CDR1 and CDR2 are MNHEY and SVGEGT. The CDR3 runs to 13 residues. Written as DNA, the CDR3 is TGTGCCAGCAGTTACATTGGGTACACTGAAGCTTTCTTT. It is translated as CASSYIGYTEAFF.

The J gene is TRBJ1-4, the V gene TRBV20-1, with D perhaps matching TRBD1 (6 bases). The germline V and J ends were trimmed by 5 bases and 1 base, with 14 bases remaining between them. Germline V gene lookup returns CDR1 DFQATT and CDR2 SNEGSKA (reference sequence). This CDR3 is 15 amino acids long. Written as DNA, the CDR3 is TGCAGTGCTTCGGACAGCCTGGGAACTAATGAAAAACTGTTTTTT. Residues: CSASDSLGTNEKLFF.

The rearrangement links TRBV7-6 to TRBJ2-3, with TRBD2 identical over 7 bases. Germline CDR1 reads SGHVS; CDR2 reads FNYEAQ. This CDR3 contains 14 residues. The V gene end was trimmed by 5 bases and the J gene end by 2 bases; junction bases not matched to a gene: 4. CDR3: CASSPSGNTDTQYF. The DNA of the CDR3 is TGTGCCAGCAGCCCTAGCGGAAACACAGATACGCAGTATTTT.

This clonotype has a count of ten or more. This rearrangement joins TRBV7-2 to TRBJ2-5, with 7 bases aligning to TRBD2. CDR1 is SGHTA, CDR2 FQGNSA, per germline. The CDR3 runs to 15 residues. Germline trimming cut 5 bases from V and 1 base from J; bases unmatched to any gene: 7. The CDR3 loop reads CASSISSGVQETQYF. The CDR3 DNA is TGTGCCAGCAGCATATCTAGCGGAGTCCAAGAGACCCAGTACTTC.

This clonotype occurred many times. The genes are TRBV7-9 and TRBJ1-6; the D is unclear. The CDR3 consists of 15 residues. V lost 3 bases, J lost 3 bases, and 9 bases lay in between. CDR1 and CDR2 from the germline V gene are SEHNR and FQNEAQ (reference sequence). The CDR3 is CASSLETFYNSPLHF. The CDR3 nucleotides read TGTGCCAGCAGCTTGGAGACGTTCTATAATTCACCCCTCCACTTT.

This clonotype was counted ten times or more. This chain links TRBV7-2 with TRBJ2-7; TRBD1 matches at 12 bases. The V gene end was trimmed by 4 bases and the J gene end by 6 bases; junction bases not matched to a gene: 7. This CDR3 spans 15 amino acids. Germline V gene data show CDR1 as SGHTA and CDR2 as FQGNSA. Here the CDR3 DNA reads TGTGCCAGCAGCTCAGACGGGACAGGGGGCCTCGAGCAGTACTTC. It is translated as CASSSDGTGGLEQYF. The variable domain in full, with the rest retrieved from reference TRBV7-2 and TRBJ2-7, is GAGVSQSPSNKVTEKGKDVELRCDPISGHTALYWYRQSLGQGLEFLIYFQGNSAPDKSGLPSDRFSAERTGGSVSTLTIQRTQQEDSAVYLCASSSDGTGGLEQYFGPGTRLTVT.

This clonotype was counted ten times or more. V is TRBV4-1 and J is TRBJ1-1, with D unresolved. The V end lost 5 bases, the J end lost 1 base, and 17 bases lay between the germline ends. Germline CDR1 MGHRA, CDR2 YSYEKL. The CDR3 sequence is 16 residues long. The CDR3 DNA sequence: TGCGCCAGCAGCTCCCCCCGACGAGCCCCGAACACTGAAGCTTTCTTT. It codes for CASSSPRRAPNTEAFF.

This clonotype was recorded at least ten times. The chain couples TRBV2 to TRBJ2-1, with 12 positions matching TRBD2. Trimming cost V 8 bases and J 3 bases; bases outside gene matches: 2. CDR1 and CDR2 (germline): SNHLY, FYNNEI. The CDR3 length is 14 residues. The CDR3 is CASGGLAGYNEQFF. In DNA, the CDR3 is TGTGCCAGCGGGGGACTAGCGGGCTACAATGAGCAGTTCTTC.

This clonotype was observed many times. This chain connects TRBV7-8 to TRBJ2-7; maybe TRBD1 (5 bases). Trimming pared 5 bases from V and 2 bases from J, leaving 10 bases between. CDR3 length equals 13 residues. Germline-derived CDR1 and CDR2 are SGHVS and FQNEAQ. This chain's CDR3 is CASSIAGTYEQYF. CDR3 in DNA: TGTGCCAGCAGCATCGCAGGGACCTACGAGCAGTACTTC.

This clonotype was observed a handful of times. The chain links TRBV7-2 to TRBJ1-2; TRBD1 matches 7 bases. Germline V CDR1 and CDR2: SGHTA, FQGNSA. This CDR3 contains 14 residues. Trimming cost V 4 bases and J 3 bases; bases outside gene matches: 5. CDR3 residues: CASSSYQGDYGYTF. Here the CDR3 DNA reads TGTGCCAGCAGCTCCTATCAGGGGGACTATGGCTACACCTTC.

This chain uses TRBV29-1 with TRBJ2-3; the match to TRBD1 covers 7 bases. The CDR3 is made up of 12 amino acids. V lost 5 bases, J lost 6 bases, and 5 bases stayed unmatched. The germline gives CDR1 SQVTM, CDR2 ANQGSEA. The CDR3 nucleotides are TGCAGCGTTAAGACAGGGTCCGATACGCAGTATTTT. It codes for CSVKTGSDTQYF.

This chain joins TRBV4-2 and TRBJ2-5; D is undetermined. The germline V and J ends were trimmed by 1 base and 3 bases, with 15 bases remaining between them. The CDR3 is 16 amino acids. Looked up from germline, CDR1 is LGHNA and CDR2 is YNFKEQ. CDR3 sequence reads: CASSQARSLYKETQYF. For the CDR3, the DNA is TGTGCCAGCAGCCAAGCGAGGTCGCTGTACAAAGAGACCCAGTACTTC.

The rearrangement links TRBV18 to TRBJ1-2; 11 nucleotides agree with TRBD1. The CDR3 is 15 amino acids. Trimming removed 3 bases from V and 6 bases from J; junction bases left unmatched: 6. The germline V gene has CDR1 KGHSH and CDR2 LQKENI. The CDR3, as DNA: TGTGCCAGCTCACCTCTGGGACAGGGGGACCATGGCTACACCTTC. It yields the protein CASSPLGQGDHGYTF.

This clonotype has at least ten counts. The CDR3 region has the DNA TGTGCCAGCAGTTTCCAGCCACACCAAGAGACCCAGTACTTC. Amino acids: CASSFQPHQETQYF. The V gene is TRBV28, the J gene TRBJ2-5; D gene uncertain. Trimming cost V 3 bases and J 0 bases, with 8 bases left between them. CDR1 and CDR2 (germline): MDHEN, SYDVKM. CDR3 length: 14 amino acids.

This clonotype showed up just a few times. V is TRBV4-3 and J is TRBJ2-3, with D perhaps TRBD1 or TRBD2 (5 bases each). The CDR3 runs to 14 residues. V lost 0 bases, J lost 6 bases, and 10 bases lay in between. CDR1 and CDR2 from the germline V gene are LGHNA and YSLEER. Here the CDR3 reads CASSQEGESDTQYF. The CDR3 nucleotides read TGCGCCAGCAGCCAAGAGGGGGAATCCGATACGCAGTATTTT.

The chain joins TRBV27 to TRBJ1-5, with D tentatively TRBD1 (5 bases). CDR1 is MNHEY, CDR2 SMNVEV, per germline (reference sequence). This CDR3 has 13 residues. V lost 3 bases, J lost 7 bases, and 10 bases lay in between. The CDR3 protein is CASSLGVGQPQHF. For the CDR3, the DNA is TGTGCCAGCAGTTTGGGGGTAGGCCAGCCCCAGCATTTT.

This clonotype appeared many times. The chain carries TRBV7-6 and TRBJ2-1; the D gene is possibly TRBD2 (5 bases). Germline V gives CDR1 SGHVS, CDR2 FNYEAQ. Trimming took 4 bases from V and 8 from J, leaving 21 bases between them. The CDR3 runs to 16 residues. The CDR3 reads CASSSSPAEFTDEQFF. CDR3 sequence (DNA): TGTGCCAGCAGCTCGTCCCCAGCGGAGTTTACGGATGAGCAGTTCTTC. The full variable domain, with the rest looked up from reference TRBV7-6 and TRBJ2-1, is GAGVSQSPRYKVTKRGQDVALRCDPISGHVSLYWYRQALGQGPEFLTYFNYEAQQDKSGLPNDRFSAERPEGSISTLTIQRTEQRDSAMYRCASSSSPAEFTDEQFFGPGTRLTVL.

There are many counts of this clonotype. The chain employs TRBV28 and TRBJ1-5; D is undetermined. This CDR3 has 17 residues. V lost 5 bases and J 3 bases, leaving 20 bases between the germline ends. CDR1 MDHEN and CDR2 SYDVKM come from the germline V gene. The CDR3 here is CASSPYAGLPYNQPQHF. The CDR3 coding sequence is TGTGCCAGCAGTCCGTACGCGGGTCTCCCTTACAATCAGCCCCAGCATTTT.

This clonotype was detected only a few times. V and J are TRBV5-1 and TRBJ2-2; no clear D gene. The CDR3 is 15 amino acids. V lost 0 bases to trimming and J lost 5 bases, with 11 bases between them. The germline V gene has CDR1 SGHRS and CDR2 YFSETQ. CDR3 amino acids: CASSLASTVTGELFF. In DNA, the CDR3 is TGCGCCAGCAGCTTGGCTTCCACAGTAACCGGGGAGCTGTTTTTT.

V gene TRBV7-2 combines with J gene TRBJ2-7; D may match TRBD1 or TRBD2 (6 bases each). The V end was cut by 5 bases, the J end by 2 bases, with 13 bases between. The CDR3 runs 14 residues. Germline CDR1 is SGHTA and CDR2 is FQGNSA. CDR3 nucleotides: TGTGCCAGCAGCAGGGGGGCAGGTCCCTACGAGCAGTACTTC. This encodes CASSRGAGPYEQYF. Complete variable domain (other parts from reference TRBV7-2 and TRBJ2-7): GAGVSQSPSNKVTEKGKDVELRCDPISGHTALYWYRQSLGQGLEFLIYFQGNSAPDKSGLPSDRFSAERTGGSVSTLTIQRTQQEDSAVYLCASSRGAGPYEQYFGPGTRLTVT.

CDR3 protein: CASSGRDRGLGSTEAFF. CDR3 bases: TGTGCCAGCAGTGGCCGGGACAGGGGGCTTGGGAGCACTGAAGCTTTCTTT. The chain carries TRBV9 and TRBJ1-1; 12 bases are shared with TRBD1. Looked up from germline, CDR1 is SGDLS and CDR2 is YYNGEE. This CDR3 has 17 residues. Trimming removed 5 bases from V and 4 bases from J; junction bases left unmatched: 12.

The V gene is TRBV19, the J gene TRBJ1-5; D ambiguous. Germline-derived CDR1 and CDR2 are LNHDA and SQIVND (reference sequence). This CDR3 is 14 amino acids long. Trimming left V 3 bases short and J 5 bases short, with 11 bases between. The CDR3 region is CASSINLLDQPQHF. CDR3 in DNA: TGTGCCAGTAGTATTAATCTTCTGGATCAGCCCCAGCATTTT.

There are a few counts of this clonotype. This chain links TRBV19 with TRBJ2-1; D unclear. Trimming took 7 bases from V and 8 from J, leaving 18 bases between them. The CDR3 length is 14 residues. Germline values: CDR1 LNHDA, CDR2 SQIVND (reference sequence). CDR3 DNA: TGTGCCAGTAAAAGTGGGGATGGGGTGGATGAGCAGTTCTTC. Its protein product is CASKSGDGVDEQFF.

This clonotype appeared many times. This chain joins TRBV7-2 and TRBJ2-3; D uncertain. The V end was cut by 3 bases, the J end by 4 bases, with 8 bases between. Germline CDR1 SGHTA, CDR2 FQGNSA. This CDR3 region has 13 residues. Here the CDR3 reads CASSFIKADTQYF. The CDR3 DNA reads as TGTGCCAGCAGCTTCATCAAGGCAGATACGCAGTATTTT. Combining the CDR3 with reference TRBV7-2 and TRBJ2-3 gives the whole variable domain GAGVSQSPSNKVTEKGKDVELRCDPISGHTALYWYRQSLGQGLEFLIYFQGNSAPDKSGLPSDRFSAERTGGSVSTLTIQRTQQEDSAVYLCASSFIKADTQYFGPGTRLTVL.